The TCR beta chain under discussion was sequenced for a study of cytomegalovirus exposure and HLA in healthy donors. The CDR3 contains 15 residues. Trimming took off 6 bases at V and 5 bases at J, with 20 bases between the two ends. Looked up from germline, CDR1 is MNHEY and CDR2 is SVGAGI. The assay was immunoSEQ multiplex PCR, and TCRdb's table has in-frame clones only and misses some. Found here are fewer than 200,000 clones, approximately 96% of them singletons; the top ten hold about 0.94%. The TCR was taken from a woman in her late teens or twenties in good health and CMV-seronegative. The source material was PBMCs. V and J are TRBV6-5 and TRBJ2-7; possible D gene TRBD2, 7 bases. The CDR3: CASSYRGGDSDEQYF. The CDR3 nucleotides are TGTGCCAGCAGCTATAGGGGGGGGGATTCCGACGAGCAGTACTTC.